The subject of this entry is one T cell receptor beta chain. Its antigen is undetermined. These data originate in a study of cytomegalovirus exposure and HLA in healthy donors. The CDR3 runs to 15 residues. Germline lookup yields CDR1 MNHNS and CDR2 SASEGT. V dropped 2 bases and J dropped 2; count of bases not matched to a gene: 3. Vbeta (60) and Jbeta (13) primers were used in the PCR. Original data processing: As a later analysis found, there were tens of millions of unique TCR beta chains, of which some 10 million were shared. Clones were read by immunoSEQ multiplex PCR, and TCRdb kept only the in-frame ones, dropping some. V and J calls and clone size are copied from that table; D and trimming were computed from the DNA. Of 160,000 or so clones listed, around 77% are singletons. General study points: Beyond CMV serostatus, there was no information to go on about immune exposure. Investigators reported 150 to 200 TCR beta chains as tied to cytomegalovirus. TCR beta chains associated with HLA were, in a later analysis, more clonally expanded than equally common others.

This clonotype originated in a man in his sixties in good health and CMV-seronegative. The V gene is TRBV6-1, the J gene TRBJ1-5, with 7 bases lining up with TRBD1. The sequenced sample consisted of PBMCs. The CDR3 bases are TGTGCCAGCAGTGAAAACAGGGGTGGCAATCAGCCCCAGCATTTT. Its translation: CASSENRGGNQPQHF.